The 11 T cell receptor beta chains below were found in one sample sequenced in a study of blood T cells in healthy people across ages (dated by TCRdb to between 2014 and 2016). Library preparation used 5' RACE. This sample was sequenced with an Illumina HiSeq 2500. A second roughly 6 to 12 cycle PCR used a sample-barcoded 5' primer and a J-beta primer mix. TCRdb ran its own pipeline on the public reads, namely fastp trimming at Q25 and MiXCR clone calling, and kept in-frame beta chains. Each CDR3 protein appears once, grouped with its most common genes and DNA. This sample comprises approximately 690,000 distinct CDR3 sequences, roughly two fifths of them detected only once. About 32% of the sample belongs to the ten largest clones. Sequenced material: blood. Receptors were obtained from a man older than 75 in good health.

This clonotype was detected many times. V usage is TRBV20-1 and J usage is TRBJ1-5; 7 bases are a match to TRBD1. Unmatched junction bases numbered 2, after V lost 6 bases and J lost 0 bases. This CDR3 spans 13 amino acids. Germline CDR1 DFQATT, CDR2 SNEGSKA (reference sequence). This CDR3 is CSARQGSNQPQHF. In DNA, the CDR3 is TGCAGTGCCCGACAGGGTAGCAATCAGCCCCAGCATTTT.

The J gene is TRBJ1-4, the V gene TRBV7-6; a weak D match, TRBD1 (5 bases). Germline CDR1 is SGHVS and CDR2 is FNYEAQ. The CDR3 sequence is 16 residues long. Trimming left V 2 bases short and J 6 bases short, with 16 bases between. CDR3 sequence: CASSLRQGRLDEKLFF. DNA of the CDR3: TGTGCCAGCAGCTTAAGGCAGGGCAGACTTGATGAAAAACTGTTTTTT. Drawing the rest from reference TRBV7-6 and TRBJ1-4, the complete variable domain is GAGVSQSPRYKVTKRGQDVALRCDPISGHVSLYWYRQALGQGPEFLTYFNYEAQQDKSGLPNDRFSAERPEGSISTLTIQRTEQRDSAMYRCASSLRQGRLDEKLFFGSGTQLSVL.

The rearrangement joins TRBV29-1 to TRBJ2-1; D uncertain. The DNA end lines up better with TRBJ2-7; the J call may be wrong. The CDR3 is 15 amino acids. CDR1 SQVTM and CDR2 ANQGSEA come from the germline V gene. The chain's CDR3 is CSVDRPASSYNEQYF. CDR3 in DNA: TGCAGCGTTGATCGTCCCGCCAGCTCCTACAATGAGCAGTACTTC.

As concerns this clonotype: The junction shows a germline mismatch at one end, possibly a read error. CDR3 residues: CVSSLNIAGTYGYTF. DNA for the CDR3: TGTGTCAGCAGCTTGAATATAGCAGGGACGTATGGCTACACCTTC. The V gene is TRBV5-6, the J gene TRBJ1-2; tentative D call: TRBD1 (5 bases). The CDR3 is 15 residues long. Germline V gene lookup returns CDR1 SGHDT and CDR2 YYEEEE.

The chain has TRBV4-2 and TRBJ2-6; 7 bases line up with TRBD1. CDR1 and CDR2 from the germline V gene are LGHNA and YNFKEQ. The J segment lost 0 bases and the V segment lost 1 base, leaving 3 bases of the junction unmatched. The CDR3 totals 17 residues. The CDR3 loop reads CASSQGAGGSGANVLTF. Here the CDR3 DNA reads TGTGCCAGCAGCCAAGGGGCAGGGGGCTCTGGGGCCAACGTCCTGACTTTC.

The CDR3 nucleotides read TGTGCCAGCAGTGAAGCGCTTCGACAGTGGCAGGCCAAAAACATTCAGTACTTC. Translated, it gives CASSEALRQWQAKNIQYF. This chain uses TRBV6-1 with TRBJ2-4; possibly TRBD1 for D (5 bases). The CDR3 is made up of 18 amino acids. V was cut by 0 bases and J by 1 base, with 16 bases left in between. CDR1 and CDR2 (germline): MNHNS, SASEGT.

V usage is TRBV7-2 and J usage is TRBJ2-3, with D unclear. Germline loops: CDR1 SGHTA, CDR2 FQGNSA. The V end was cut by 1 base, the J end by 6 bases, with 8 bases between. This CDR3 has 13 residues. CDR3 DNA: TGTGCCAGCAGCTTAGATATTCCGGATACGCAGTATTTT. It encodes CASSLDIPDTQYF.

This clonotype has a handful of counts. V gene TRBV6-2 or TRBV6-3 combines with J gene TRBJ2-7; possible D gene TRBD2, 5 bases. Germline values: CDR1 MNHEY, CDR2 SVGEGT. This CDR3 is 13 amino acids long. V was pared by 6 bases and J by 4 bases, with 13 bases between. CDR3 region: CASRSGSGYEQYF. The CDR3 bases are TGTGCCAGCAGATCGGGGTCCGGTTACGAGCAGTACTTC.

This clonotype has only a few counts. V is TRBV29-1 and J is TRBJ1-1; 8 nucleotides match TRBD1. The CDR3 runs 14 residues. Trimming took 4 bases from V and 5 from J; bases not matched to a gene: 9. Per the germline V gene, CDR1 is SQVTM and CDR2 is ANQGSEA. The DNA for the CDR3 is TGCAGCGTTGCCAAACAGGGGGTGAGGACTGAAGCTTTCTTT. Translated, it gives CSVAKQGVRTEAFF.

Only one count was recorded for this clonotype. This chain joins TRBV14 and TRBJ2-7, with unresolved D. The CDR3 is 12 residues long. V was cut by 4 bases and J by 7 bases, with 11 bases left in between. Germline V lookup: CDR1 SGHDN, CDR2 FVKESK. The CDR3 DNA is TGTGCCAGCAGCCGCTCCCTCCATGAGCAGTACTTC. Translated, it gives CASSRSLHEQYF.

As DNA, the CDR3 is TGCGCCAGCAGCCCACTAGCGGGGAGCCGAGAGACCCAGTACTTC. Its translation is CASSPLAGSRETQYF. This chain uses TRBV5-1 with TRBJ2-5, with TRBD2 identical over 10 bases. The trim removed 4 bases at V and 4 bases at J, leaving 7 bases unmatched. Germline V lookup: CDR1 SGHRS, CDR2 YFSETQ. The CDR3 extends over 15 amino acids.